The 31 T cell receptor beta chains reported below all come from one sample, sequenced in a study of cytomegalovirus exposure and HLA in healthy donors. The study ran its PCR with 60 Vbeta and 13 Jbeta primers. The repertoire was sequenced with immunoSEQ multiplex PCR; TCRdb's copy has only in-frame clones and lacks some. The table includes approximately 200,000 clones, less than 80% detected once. The sequenced sample was PBMCs. These receptors all come from a woman aged 25 to 39 in good health and CMV-seropositive.

The chain recombines TRBV10-1 with TRBJ2-1, with 12 bases fitting TRBD2. Germline loops: CDR1 WNHNN, CDR2 SYGVQD (reference sequence). The CDR3 length is 20 residues. The V segment lost 5 bases and the J segment 0 bases; nucleotides outside the gene matches: 14. The CDR3 protein is CASSSQRLAGETSSYNEQFF. The CDR3 coding sequence is TGCGCCAGCAGTTCTCAACGACTAGCGGGGGAAACGAGCTCCTACAATGAGCAGTTCTTC.

V usage is TRBV29-1 and J usage is TRBJ2-1; TRBD2 agrees at 7 bases. The germline gives CDR1 SQVTM, CDR2 ANQGSEA. Trimming cost V 8 bases and J 13 bases; bases outside gene matches: 5. The CDR3 covers 9 residues. The CDR3 spells CSPPGGQFF. CDR3 DNA sequence: TGCAGCCCCCCGGGGGGTCAGTTCTTC.

The J gene is TRBJ1-6, the V gene TRBV11-2, with 7 bases that match TRBD1. J gave up 7 bases and V 6 bases, and 15 bases lay outside the gene matches. Germline V gives CDR1 SGHAT, CDR2 FQNNGV. This CDR3 has 17 amino acids. The CDR3 bases are TGTGCCAGCAGTCTTTACCCACAGGGGAAGGCCAATTCACCCCTCCACTTT. This gives the protein CASSLYPQGKANSPLHF.

The CDR3 DNA reads as TGTGCCACCAAGACTAGCGGGGGAGGCACAGATACGCAGTATTTT. Protein sequence: CATKTSGGGTDTQYF. J is TRBJ2-3 and V is TRBV10-3, with 12 bases that match TRBD2. V shed 10 bases and J 1 base; nucleotides not matched to a gene: 6. Germline V gene data show CDR1 as ENHRY and CDR2 as SYGVKD. CDR3 length: 15 residues.

The CDR3 sequence is CASSAPWTGIYGYTF. For the CDR3, the DNA is TGTGCCAGCAGTGCCCCCTGGACAGGGATCTATGGCTACACCTTC. The chain couples TRBV6-6 to TRBJ1-2; 8 bases map to TRBD1. The germline V gene has CDR1 MNHNY and CDR2 SVGAGI (reference sequence). J lost 4 bases, V lost 5 bases, and 9 bases had no gene match. The CDR3 has 15 residues.

In its sample, this clone was seen a few times. The V and J genes are TRBV13 and TRBJ2-7; weak D call: TRBD1 (6 bases). The CDR3 extends over 16 amino acids. The germline V gene has CDR1 PRHDT and CDR2 FYEKMQ (reference sequence). V lost 6 bases to trimming and J lost 1 base, with 19 bases between them. As DNA, the CDR3 is TGTGCCAGCAGTTCATGGGGCAGGGGTGGTTCCTACGAGCAGTACTTC. Its translation is CASSSWGRGGSYEQYF.

The V and J genes are TRBV7-9 and TRBJ1-1; 8 bases are a match to TRBD1. Looked up from germline, CDR1 is SEHNR and CDR2 is FQNEAQ (reference sequence). The CDR3 contains 18 residues. V shed 0 bases and J 0 bases; nucleotides not matched to a gene: 9. The CDR3 loop reads CASSLASGQGFMNTEAFF. The CDR3 region has the DNA TGTGCCAGCAGCTTAGCTTCCGGACAGGGTTTTATGAACACTGAAGCTTTCTTT.

This chain joins TRBV5-4 and TRBJ2-2; D might be TRBD2 (6 bases). Germline V lookup: CDR1 SGHNT, CDR2 YYREEE (reference sequence). The V end lost 4 bases, the J end lost 1 base, and 11 bases lay between the germline ends. The length of the CDR3 is 15 residues. Here the CDR3 reads CASSGAGGNTGELFF. The CDR3 DNA is TGTGCCAGCAGCGGGGCCGGGGGGAACACCGGGGAGCTGTTTTTT.

The chain links TRBV18 to TRBJ2-3; 7 nucleotides match TRBD1. Per germline, CDR1 KGHSH and CDR2 LQKENI. This CDR3 spans 14 amino acids. Trimming took 5 bases from V and 4 from J; bases not matched to a gene: 6. The CDR3 nucleotides read TGTGCCAGCTCAGTACGACAGGGAGCAGATACGCAGTATTTT. It translates to CASSVRQGADTQYF.

The rearrangement links TRBV11-3 to TRBJ2-3; D is ambiguous. The germline V and J ends were trimmed by 1 base and 3 bases, with 8 bases remaining between them. Germline V gene sequence: CDR1 SGHNT, CDR2 YENEEA. The CDR3 covers 14 residues. Written as DNA, the CDR3 is TGTGCCAGCAGCTTAGGCACTGAAACAGATACGCAGTATTTT. Translation: CASSLGTETDTQYF.

V usage is TRBV7-2 and J usage is TRBJ2-2, with D tentatively TRBD2 (5 bases). Trimming stripped 5 bases from V and 2 bases from J, with 9 bases between. Germline V CDR1 and CDR2: SGHTA, FQGNSA. The CDR3 is 14 amino acids. The CDR3 nucleotides read TGTGCCAGCAGCCCAGGACTCAACACCGGGGAGCTGTTTTTT. Protein: CASSPGLNTGELFF.

This chain connects TRBV27 to TRBJ1-5, with 7 nucleotides matching TRBD1. V dropped 2 bases and J dropped 4; count of bases not matched to a gene: 5. This CDR3 comprises 15 residues. The V gene's germline CDR1 is MNHEY and CDR2 SMNVEV (reference sequence). This CDR3 is CASSLTGVVNQPQHF. The CDR3 nucleotides are TGTGCCAGCAGTTTAACAGGGGTTGTAAATCAGCCCCAGCATTTT.

The chain combines TRBV19 with TRBJ1-2; D is possibly TRBD1 (5 bases). This CDR3 region has 16 residues. Germline lookup yields CDR1 LNHDA and CDR2 SQIVND (reference sequence). V dropped 0 bases and J dropped 5 bases, with 16 bases sitting between them. The CDR3 region is CASSIDVGAMKYGYTF. CDR3 DNA: TGTGCCAGTAGTATAGATGTTGGGGCGATGAAGTATGGCTACACCTTC.

This clone has a handful of counts. The gene calls are TRBV29-1 and TRBJ1-1; no firm D call. The CDR3 covers 15 residues. V lost 0 bases and J 11 bases, leaving 22 bases between the germline ends. The germline V gene encodes CDR1 SQVTM and CDR2 ANQGSEA. The CDR3, as DNA: TGCAGCGTTGAAGATCCTCGGGTTAGCCCTTCGGGGGCTTTCTTT. Its translation: CSVEDPRVSPSGAFF.

The chain couples TRBV11-2 to TRBJ2-1; 11 nucleotides align to TRBD2. The trim removed 4 bases at V and 0 bases at J, leaving 8 bases unmatched. The germline gives CDR1 SGHAT, CDR2 FQNNGV. The CDR3 loop spans 18 amino acids. The DNA of the CDR3 is TGTGCCAGCAGCTCTGGACTAGCGGGCTTTAGCTCCTACAATGAGCAGTTCTTC. Amino acids: CASSSGLAGFSSYNEQFF.

The gene calls are TRBV4-3 and TRBJ1-6; D not certain. The CDR3 is made up of 15 amino acids. Germline-derived CDR1 and CDR2 are LGHNA and YSLEER. The V end was cut by 0 bases, the J end by 5 bases, with 8 bases between. CDR3 sequence: CASSQDQDNNSPLHF. Here the CDR3 DNA reads TGCGCCAGCAGCCAAGATCAAGACAATAATTCACCCCTCCACTTT.

The CDR3 sequence: CASSAGLAGAGTGELFF. CDR3 DNA sequence: TGCGCCAGCAGCGCGGGACTAGCGGGGGCTGGCACCGGGGAGCTGTTTTTT. The rearrangement joins TRBV5-1 to TRBJ2-2; 14 bases align to TRBD2. The germline V gene has CDR1 SGHRS and CDR2 YFSETQ. CDR3 length: 17 amino acids. After removal of 4 bases from V and 4 bases from J, the junction contained 6 bases not matched to a gene.

This sequence joins TRBV9 and TRBJ2-1; 13 bases map to TRBD2. Germline CDR1 and CDR2: SGDLS and YYNGEE. There are 16 residues in the CDR3. The V gene end was trimmed by 4 bases and the J gene end by 8 bases; junction bases not matched to a gene: 9. This CDR3 reads CASSPRLAGGNHEQFF. The DNA of the CDR3 is TGTGCCAGCAGCCCCCGACTAGCGGGAGGCAACCATGAGCAGTTCTTC.

The chain has TRBV10-3 and TRBJ2-1, with 15 bases that match TRBD2. The CDR3 is made up of 16 amino acids. CDR1 is ENHRY, CDR2 SYGVKD, per germline. V dropped 8 bases and J dropped 3; count of bases not matched to a gene: 5. The CDR3 bases are TGTGCCATCGGGACTAGCGGGAGGTATAGCTACAATGAGCAGTTCTTC. Translation gives CAIGTSGRYSYNEQFF.

The chain combines TRBV5-1 with TRBJ2-2; 9 bases map to TRBD1. There are 15 residues in the CDR3. From germline, CDR1 is SGHRS and CDR2 YFSETQ. V gave up 4 bases and J gave up 5 bases; unmatched junction bases: 6. In nucleotides, the CDR3 is TGCGCCAGCAGCGACCGGACAGGGGTAACCGGGGAGCTGTTTTTT. This sequence encodes CASSDRTGVTGELFF. Using reference TRBV5-1 and TRBJ2-2 for the parts outside the CDR3, the full variable domain is KAGVTQTPRYLIKTRGQQVTLSCSPISGHRSVSWYQQTPGQGLQFLFEYFSETQRNKGNFPGRFSGRQFSNSRSEMNVSTLELGDSALYLCASSDRTGVTGELFFGEGSRLTVL.

The chain couples TRBV19 to TRBJ1-1; 7 bases align to TRBD1. Germline assignment: CDR1 LNHDA and CDR2 SQIVND (reference sequence). V shed 5 bases and J 4 bases; nucleotides not matched to a gene: 7. The CDR3 sequence is 14 residues long. The CDR3 sequence: CASSPRGMGTEAFF. CDR3 bases: TGTGCCAGTAGTCCCAGGGGGATGGGCACTGAAGCTTTCTTT.

This sequence joins TRBV11-2 and TRBJ1-1, with no clear D. Germline CDR1 reads SGHAT; CDR2 reads FQNNGV. The CDR3 consists of 16 residues. Trimming removed 2 bases from V and 1 base from J, with 14 bases in between. The CDR3 nucleotides read TGTGCCAGCAGCTTAATGTCGTTACAGACGAACACTGAAGCTTTCTTT. Translated: CASSLMSLQTNTEAFF.

In this sample, this clone turned up a few times. The V gene is TRBV6-6, the J gene TRBJ2-7; 7 nucleotides line up with TRBD1. This CDR3 region has 14 residues. The junction had 5 bases not matched to a gene; V was cut back by 5 bases and J by 1 base. Germline values: CDR1 MNHNY, CDR2 SVGAGI (reference sequence). The CDR3 loop is CASSTSQGSYEQYF. The CDR3 nucleotides are TGTGCCAGCAGTACGTCACAGGGGTCCTACGAGCAGTACTTC.

This chain links TRBV27 with TRBJ1-1, with D tentatively TRBD1 (6 bases). With 8 bases removed from V and 5 bases from J, the gap between germline ends came to 18 bases. CDR1 is MNHEY, CDR2 SMNVEV, per germline (reference sequence). The CDR3 is 14 amino acids. The CDR3, as DNA: TGTGCCAGCCGTCATCAGGGGTTGTTAACTGAAGCTTTCTTT. It specifies CASRHQGLLTEAFF.

V is TRBV7-9 and J is TRBJ2-5, with a possible D match to TRBD2 (6 bases). Trimming removed 3 bases from V and 2 bases from J, with 13 bases in between. CDR1 is SEHNR, CDR2 FQNEAQ, per germline (reference sequence). This CDR3 contains 15 residues. The CDR3 nucleotides read TGTGCCAGCAGCTTTGGGGGGACGGATCAAGAGACCCAGTACTTC. It codes for CASSFGGTDQETQYF.

This clone is a singleton in its sample. This chain links TRBV6-5 with TRBJ2-1; 11 bases line up with TRBD1. The length of the CDR3 is 14 residues. With V trimmed by 4 bases and J by 10 bases, 6 bases remained unmatched. Germline CDR1 MNHEY, CDR2 SVGAGI. The CDR3 sequence: CASSLGQGAGEQFF. In DNA form, the CDR3 reads TGTGCCAGCAGTTTAGGACAGGGGGCCGGGGAGCAGTTCTTC.

V and J are TRBV27 and TRBJ2-5, with TRBD2 matching 8 bases. The CDR3 has 15 residues. Germline V gene data show CDR1 as MNHEY and CDR2 as SMNVEV (reference sequence). With 6 bases clipped from V and 0 bases from J, the junction kept 6 bases outside the gene matches. CDR3 sequence: CASSPKRGYQETQYF. The CDR3 region has the DNA TGTGCCAGCAGCCCCAAGCGGGGGTACCAAGAGACCCAGTACTTC.

The V gene is TRBV6-5, the J gene TRBJ2-1; weak D call: TRBD1 (6 bases). Trimming pared 11 bases from V and 3 bases from J, leaving 17 bases between. The CDR3 spans 14 residues. Per the germline V gene, CDR1 is MNHEY and CDR2 is SVGAGI. The CDR3 protein is CACGPRGHYNEQFF. In nucleotides, the CDR3 is TGTGCCTGCGGGCCCAGGGGCCACTACAATGAGCAGTTCTTC.

The gene calls are TRBV7-2 and TRBJ2-3; no definite D call. Germline V gene data show CDR1 as SGHTA and CDR2 as FQGNSA. V dropped 4 bases and J dropped 0 bases, with 11 bases sitting between them. The CDR3 sequence is 15 residues long. CDR3 in amino acids: CASSSLVTSTDTQYF. The CDR3 DNA reads TGTGCCAGCAGCTCCCTAGTAACTAGCACAGATACGCAGTATTTT.

The V call is TRBV7-2, the J call TRBJ2-2; 9 bases align to TRBD1. V gave up 4 bases and J gave up 2 bases; unmatched junction bases: 2. The germline CDR1 and CDR2 sequences are SGHTA and FQGNSA. The CDR3 has 15 residues. As DNA, the CDR3 is TGTGCCAGCAGCTCGGACAGGGGAAACACCGGGGAGCTGTTTTTT. The encoded protein is CASSSDRGNTGELFF.

This clone has more than one count but fewer than ten. The rearrangement links TRBV5-6 to TRBJ2-1, with TRBD2 matching over 10 bases. This CDR3 comprises 17 residues. The V gene end was trimmed by 2 bases and the J gene end by 3 bases; junction bases not matched to a gene: 8. Germline CDR1 is SGHDT and CDR2 is YYEEEE. The DNA of the CDR3 is TGTGCCAGCAGCTTCCGGCTAGCGGGAGTATTCTACAATGAGCAGTTCTTC. Amino acid sequence: CASSFRLAGVFYNEQFF.